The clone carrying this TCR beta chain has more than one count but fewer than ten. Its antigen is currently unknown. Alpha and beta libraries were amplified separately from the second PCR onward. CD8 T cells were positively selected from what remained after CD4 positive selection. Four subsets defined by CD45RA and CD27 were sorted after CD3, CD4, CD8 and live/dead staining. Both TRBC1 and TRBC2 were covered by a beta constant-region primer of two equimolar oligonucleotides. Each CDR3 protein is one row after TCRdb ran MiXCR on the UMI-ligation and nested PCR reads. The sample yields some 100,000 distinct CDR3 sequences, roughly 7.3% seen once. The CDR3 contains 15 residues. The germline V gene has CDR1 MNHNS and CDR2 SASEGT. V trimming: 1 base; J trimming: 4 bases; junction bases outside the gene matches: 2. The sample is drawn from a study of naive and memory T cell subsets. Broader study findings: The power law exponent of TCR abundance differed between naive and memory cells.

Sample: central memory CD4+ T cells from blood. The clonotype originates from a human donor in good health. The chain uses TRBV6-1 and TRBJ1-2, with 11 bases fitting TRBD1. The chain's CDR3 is CASSEGTGGFYGYTF. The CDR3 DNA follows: TGTGCCAGCAGTGAAGGGACAGGGGGCTTCTATGGCTACACCTTC.